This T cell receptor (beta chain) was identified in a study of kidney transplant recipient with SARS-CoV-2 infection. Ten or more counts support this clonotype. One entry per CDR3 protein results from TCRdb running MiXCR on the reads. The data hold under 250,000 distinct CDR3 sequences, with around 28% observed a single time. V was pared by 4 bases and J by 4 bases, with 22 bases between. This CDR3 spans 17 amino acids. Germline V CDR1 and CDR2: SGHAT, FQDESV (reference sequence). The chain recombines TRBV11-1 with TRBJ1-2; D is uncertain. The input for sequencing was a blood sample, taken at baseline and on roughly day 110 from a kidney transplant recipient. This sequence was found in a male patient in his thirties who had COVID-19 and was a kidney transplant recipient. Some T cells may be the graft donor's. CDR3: CASSCFNKAGKTYGYTF. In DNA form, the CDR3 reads TGTGCCAGCAGCTGTTTTAATAAGGCTGGAAAGACCTATGGCTACACCTTC.